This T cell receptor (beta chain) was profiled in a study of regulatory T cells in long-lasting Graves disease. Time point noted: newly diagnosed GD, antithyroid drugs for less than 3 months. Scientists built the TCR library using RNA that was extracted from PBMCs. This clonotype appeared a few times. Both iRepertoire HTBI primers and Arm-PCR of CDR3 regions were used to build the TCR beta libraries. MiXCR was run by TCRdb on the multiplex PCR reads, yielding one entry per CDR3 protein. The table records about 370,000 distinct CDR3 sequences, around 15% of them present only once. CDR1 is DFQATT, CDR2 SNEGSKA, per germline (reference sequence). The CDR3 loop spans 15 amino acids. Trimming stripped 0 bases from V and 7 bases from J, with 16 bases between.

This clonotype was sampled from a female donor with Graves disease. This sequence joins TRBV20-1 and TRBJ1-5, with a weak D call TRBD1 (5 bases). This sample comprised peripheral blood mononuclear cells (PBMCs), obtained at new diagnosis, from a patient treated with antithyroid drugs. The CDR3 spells CSARDDRTRVQPQHF. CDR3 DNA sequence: TGCAGTGCTAGAGATGACCGGACAAGGGTACAGCCCCAGCATTTT.